What follows are 13 T cell receptor beta chains derived from one specimen sequenced in a study of CD8 T cells in Susac syndrome. Random hexamers were used to reverse transcribe the RNA input (0.5 to 1 ug). TCRdb analysed the immunoSEQ multiplex PCR reads with MiXCR anew, one entry per CDR3 protein. The table has about 83,000 distinct CDR3 sequences, approximately 96% seen once. What was sequenced was CD8+ T cells from PBMCs. These TCRs come from a human donor with Susac syndrome.

This clonotype was seen only once. The rearrangement uses TRBV29-1 and TRBJ2-5; D remains ambiguous. Germline V gene lookup returns CDR1 SQVTM and CDR2 ANQGSEA. This CDR3 comprises 16 residues. The V and J ends lost 7 bases and 1 base respectively, with 22 bases between them. The CDR3 here is CSADIRHREAQETQYF. The CDR3 region has the DNA TGCAGCGCCGATATAAGACACAGAGAAGCCCAAGAGACCCAGTACTTC.

This clonotype came up once. The chain has TRBV5-1 and TRBJ1-5, with TRBD1 matching over 7 bases. Looked up from germline, CDR1 is SGHRS and CDR2 is YFSETQ. The CDR3 sequence is 14 residues long. V was pared by 3 bases and J by 6 bases, with 6 bases of the junction left unmatched. The CDR3 coding sequence is TGCGCCAGCAGCTCCGACAGGGTTGGTCAGCCCCAGCATTTT. Amino acid sequence: CASSSDRVGQPQHF.

The V call is TRBV19, the J call TRBJ2-1; the D call may be TRBD1 or TRBD2 (5 bases each). This CDR3 has 14 residues. Germline CDR1 reads LNHDA; CDR2 reads SQIVND (reference sequence). Between the trimmed V and J ends, which lost 3 bases and 6 bases, there was a span of 12 bases. CDR3 sequence reads: CASSILGPFNEQFF. The CDR3 DNA is TGTGCCAGTAGTATCTTGGGACCCTTCAATGAGCAGTTCTTC.

The sample holds one count of this clonotype. The chain joins TRBV4-2 to TRBJ1-2; no reliable D call. CDR1 and CDR2 (germline): LGHNA, YNFKEQ. This CDR3 comprises 17 residues. V lost 0 bases and J lost 0, with 14 bases in between. CDR3 amino acids: CASSQDKTIGANYGYTF. In DNA, the CDR3 is TGTGCCAGCAGCCAAGATAAGACTATCGGGGCTAACTATGGCTACACCTTC.

This rearrangement joins TRBV15 to TRBJ2-6; D not resolved. V was pared by 0 bases and J by 1 base, with 7 bases between. Germline-derived CDR1 and CDR2 are LNHNV and YYDKDF (reference sequence). The CDR3 consists of 16 residues. This CDR3 is CATSRDMGSGANVLTF. The CDR3 coding sequence is TGTGCCACCAGCAGAGATATGGGATCTGGGGCCAACGTCCTGACTTTC.

The chain carries TRBV29-1 and TRBJ2-7, with TRBD2 matching 7 bases. The trim removed 5 bases at V and 3 bases at J, leaving 13 bases unmatched. There are 15 residues in the CDR3. CDR1 is SQVTM and CDR2 is ANQGSEA in the germline V gene. The CDR3 sequence: CSVFTPSGGVYEQYF. The CDR3 DNA sequence: TGCAGCGTTTTTACCCCTAGCGGTGGGGTCTACGAGCAGTACTTC.

This clonotype showed up just once. At one of its ends the junction is not consistent with the germline gene, which may arise from a read error. The rearrangement links TRBV7-2 to TRBJ2-1; TRBD2 agrees at 11 bases. The CDR3 spans 15 residues. Germline CDR1 and CDR2: SGHTA and FQGNSA. CDR3: CASSIAGGHYNEQFF. The CDR3 DNA sequence: TGTGCCAGCAGCATAGCGGGAGGGCATTACAATGAGCAGTTCTTC.

The chain has TRBV29-1 and TRBJ2-2, with D unresolved. The CDR3 is 10 residues long. Germline CDR1 SQVTM, CDR2 ANQGSEA. The V gene lost 3 bases and the J gene lost 7 bases, with 3 bases spanning the gap. The CDR3 protein is CSVEVGELFF. CDR3 coding DNA: TGCAGCGTTGAGGTCGGGGAGCTGTTTTTT.

The chain carries TRBV12-3 or TRBV12-4 and TRBJ2-3; D is unclear. V lost 4 bases and J 0 bases, leaving 8 bases between the germline ends. The CDR3 consists of 14 residues. CDR3 DNA sequence: TGTGCCAGCAGTTCTGCCTCTAGCACAGATACGCAGTATTTT. This translates into CASSSASSTDTQYF.

The chain links TRBV9 to TRBJ1-1; 10 bases match TRBD1. Looked up from germline, CDR1 is SGDLS and CDR2 is YYNGEE. V trimming: 2 bases; J trimming: 1 base; junction bases outside the gene matches: 5. The CDR3 sequence is 16 residues long. CDR3 nucleotide sequence: TGTGCCAGCAGCGTCCGGGACAGGGGTGAGAACACTGAAGCTTTCTTT. Translated: CASSVRDRGENTEAFF.

The count of this clonotype is one. CDR3 sequence (DNA): TGTGCCAGCAGCCAAGATCCGCCTAGATCAGGTCATGAGCAGTTCTTC. Encoded protein: CASSQDPPRSGHEQFF. The V gene is TRBV4-2, the J gene TRBJ2-1, with D unclear. Trimming left V 0 bases short and J 8 bases short, with 17 bases between. The CDR3 is 16 amino acids. CDR1 and CDR2 (germline): LGHNA, YNFKEQ.

The chain links TRBV20-1 to TRBJ2-7, with unresolved D. The CDR3 length is 16 residues. Germline V CDR1 and CDR2: DFQATT, SNEGSKA (reference sequence). The V end lost 1 base, the J end lost 0 bases, and 16 bases lay between the germline ends. The chain's CDR3 is CSARALISGNSYEQYF. CDR3 nucleotides: TGCAGTGCTAGAGCTCTCATATCGGGTAACTCCTACGAGCAGTACTTC.

This sequence joins TRBV6-2 or TRBV6-3 and TRBJ2-2; maybe TRBD1 (6 bases). The CDR3 has 14 amino acids. Trimming removed 8 bases from V and 6 bases from J, with 16 bases in between. Looked up from germline, CDR1 is MNHEY and CDR2 is SVGEGT. CDR3 coding DNA: TGTGCCAGCCAGGGGAGTACGGATGCCGGGGAGCTGTTTTTT. Translating gives CASQGSTDAGELFF.